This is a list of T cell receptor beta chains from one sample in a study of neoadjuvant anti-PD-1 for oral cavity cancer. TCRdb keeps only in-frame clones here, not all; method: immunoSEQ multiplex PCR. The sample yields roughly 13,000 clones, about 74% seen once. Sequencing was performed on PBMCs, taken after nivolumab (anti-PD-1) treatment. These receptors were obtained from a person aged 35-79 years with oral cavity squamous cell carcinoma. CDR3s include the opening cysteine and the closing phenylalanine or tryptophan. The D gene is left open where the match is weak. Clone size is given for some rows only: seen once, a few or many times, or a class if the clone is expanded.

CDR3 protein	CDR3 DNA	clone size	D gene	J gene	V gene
CASRLGQGAGTYGYTF	TGTGCCAGCAGGTTGGGACAGGGGGCCGGTACTTATGGCTACACCTTC	NA	TRBD1	TRBJ1-2	TRBV5-5
CASSEGALSTDTQYF	TGTGCCAGCAGTGAAGGGGCCCTATCCACAGATACGCAGTATTTT	once	NA	TRBJ2-3	TRBV6-1
CASSKFASGKDEQYF	TGTGCCAGCAGCAAATTTGCTAGCGGGAAAGACGAGCAGTACTTC	NA	NA	TRBJ2-7	TRBV21-1
CASSQGDRQETQYF	TGCGCCAGCAGCCAAGGGGACCGCCAAGAGACCCAGTACTTC	NA	NA	TRBJ2-5	TRBV4-1
CASSLRNRLGYGYTF	TGTGCCAGCAGCCTACGTAACAGGCTTGGCTATGGCTACACCTTC	few	NA	TRBJ1-2	TRBV28
CASSWAGGGNTIYF	TGTGCCAGCAGCTGGGCAGGGGGAGGAAACACCATATATTTT	NA	TRBD1	TRBJ1-3	TRBV5-4
CAIRGTGVGYEQYF	TGTGCCATCAGGGGGACAGGGGTGGGTTACGAGCAGTACTTC	NA	TRBD1	TRBJ2-7	TRBV10-3
CASSDPNRVGETQYF	TGTGCCAGCAGTGACCCGAACAGGGTTGGGGAGACCCAGTACTTC	few	NA	TRBJ2-5	TRBV2
CAWSLAGLSGNTIYF	TGTGCCTGGAGTCTAGCAGGATTATCTGGAAACACCATATATTTT	once	NA	TRBJ1-3	TRBV30
CASSRQGWSNTEAFF	TGTGCCAGTAGTCGACAGGGTTGGTCGAACACTGAAGCTTTCTTT	NA	TRBD1	TRBJ1-1	TRBV19
CASSLETGLAGVSYNEQFF	TGTGCCAGCAGCTTAGAGACGGGACTAGCGGGAGTATCCTACAATGAGCAGTTCTTC	NA	TRBD2	TRBJ2-1	TRBV7-6
CASSEWEGSLSYNEQFF	TGTGCCAGCAGTGAATGGGAAGGGAGTCTATCCTACAATGAGCAGTTCTTC	NA	NA	TRBJ2-1	TRBV25-1
CASSVEARGADTQYF	TGTGCCAGCAGCGTAGAGGCCAGGGGGGCAGATACGCAGTATTTT	NA	NA	TRBJ2-3	TRBV9
CASSRDRWSGANVLTF	TGCGCCAGCAGCCGGGACCGATGGTCTGGGGCCAACGTCCTGACTTTC	NA	NA	TRBJ2-6	TRBV4-1
CAWSHRGMNTEAFF	TGTGCCTGGAGTCACAGGGGAATGAACACTGAAGCTTTCTTT	NA	TRBD1	TRBJ1-1	TRBV30
CASSLETGVEQPQHF	TGTGCCAGCAGCCTCGAAACAGGGGTTGAACAGCCCCAGCATTTT	large	TRBD1	TRBJ1-5	TRBV7-6
CASSFGDTQYF	TGTGCCAGCAGCTTCGGGGATACGCAGTATTTT	NA	NA	TRBJ2-3	TRBV7-2
CASSVGELGETQYF	TGTGCCAGCAGCGTAGGGGAGTTGGGAGAGACCCAGTACTTC	NA	NA	TRBJ2-5	TRBV9
CASSTAVLAERSYEQYF	TGTGCCAGCAGTACCGCCGTCCTAGCGGAGAGATCCTACGAGCAGTACTTC	NA	TRBD2	TRBJ2-7	TRBV28
CASSLNSAGGPDEQYF	TGTGCCAGCAGTTTAAATTCGGCGGGAGGGCCCGACGAGCAGTACTTC	NA	TRBD2	TRBJ2-7	TRBV27
CASSKRGLAGGETYEQYF	TGTGCCAGCAGCAAGAGGGGACTAGCGGGAGGTGAAACCTACGAGCAGTACTTC	few	NA	TRBJ2-7	TRBV21-1
CASSLATLNEQFF	TGTGCCAGCAGCTTAGCCACCTTAAATGAGCAGTTCTTC	NA	NA	TRBJ2-1	TRBV7-6
CAISESLKDRVTDTQYF	TGTGCCATCAGTGAGTCTCTGAAGGACAGGGTCACAGATACGCAGTATTTT	NA	TRBD1	TRBJ2-3	TRBV10-3
CASSLYRGSEQFF	TGTGCCAGCAGTTTATACCGGGGGAGTGAGCAGTTCTTC	once	NA	TRBJ2-1	TRBV27
CAWSVRPTAFF	TGTGCCTGGAGTGTACGTCCGACGGCTTTCTTT	few	NA	TRBJ1-1	TRBV30
CASSSVGGVLTSYEQYF	TGTGCCAGCAGCTCCGTCGGGGGGGTCCTTACTTCCTACGAGCAGTACTTC	NA	TRBD2	TRBJ2-7	TRBV5-6
CASIGTEAFF	TGTGCCAGCATAGGCACTGAAGCTTTCTTT	once	NA	TRBJ1-1	TRBV6-5
CASSLGTSGNEQFF	TGTGCCAGCAGCTTGGGGACTAGCGGGAATGAGCAGTTCTTC	once	TRBD2	TRBJ2-1	TRBV5-5
CASSLEGQLAKNIQYF	TGTGCCAGCAGCTTGGAGGGACAGCTAGCCAAAAACATTCAGTACTTC	NA	TRBD1	TRBJ2-4	TRBV5-6
CASSPSLASSYEQYF	TGTGCCAGCAGCCCCTCACTAGCATCATCCTACGAGCAGTACTTC	NA	NA	TRBJ2-7	TRBV5-6
CASSFDSSRGYEQYF	TGTGCCAGCAGTTTTGATTCCTCGAGAGGTTACGAGCAGTACTTC	once	NA	TRBJ2-7	TRBV27
CAWSGLVTGANVLTF	TGTGCCTGGAGTGGTCTTGTGACTGGGGCCAACGTCCTGACTTTC	NA	NA	TRBJ2-6	TRBV30
CSVWDNPRETQYF	TGCAGCGTCTGGGACAACCCAAGGGAGACCCAGTACTTC	NA	NA	TRBJ2-5	TRBV29-1
CAWSGTGIGNTIYF	TGTGCCTGGAGTGGGACAGGAATTGGAAACACCATATATTTT	few	TRBD1	TRBJ1-3	TRBV30
CASSLNFRQEAFF	TGCGCCAGCAGCTTGAATTTCCGTCAGGAAGCTTTCTTT	few	NA	TRBJ1-1	TRBV5-1
CASSHNRAGSLAFF	TGTGCCAGCAGCCATAACCGGGCCGGGTCCCTCGCTTTCTTT	NA	NA	TRBJ1-1	TRBV5-6
CASASHPHEQYF	TGTGCCAGCGCTTCTCACCCCCACGAGCAGTACTTC	NA	NA	TRBJ2-7	TRBV27